The rows below give T cell receptor beta chains drawn from one sample of a study of CD8 T cells in ankylosing spondylitis. MiXCR was run by TCRdb on the 5' RACE reads, yielding one entry per CDR3 protein. The data hold just under 550,000 distinct CDR3 sequences, with approximately 12% observed a single time. Sequencing input: blood, either unsorted or a sorted T cell fraction (not recorded which). The origin of the receptors is a male donor with ankylosing spondylitis. CDR3s include the opening cysteine and the closing phenylalanine or tryptophan. D genes are given only for firm matches. Clone sizes are given selectively: once, few, many, or a class where the clone is expanded.

cdr3_aa cdr3_nt v_call d_call j_call clone_size
CASSGTGLTGELFF TGTGCCAGCTCTGGGACAGGCCTCACCGGGGAGCTGTTTTTT TRBV7-6 TRBD1 TRBJ2-2 NA
CATAGQRNTGELFF TGTGCCACGGCGGGACAGCGGAACACCGGGGAGCTGTTTTTT TRBV19 NA TRBJ2-2 NA
CATRQGRAYNQPQHF TGTGCCACCAGACAGGGCCGGGCTTACAATCAGCCCCAGCATTTT TRBV15 NA TRBJ1-5 few
CASSFSLTGNYGYTF TGTGCCAGCAGCTTCTCTTTAACAGGAAACTATGGCTACACCTTC TRBV7-9 NA TRBJ1-2 few
CASSEGSGSETQYF TGTGCCAGCAGTGAAGGGAGCGGGAGTGAGACCCAGTACTTC TRBV6-1 TRBD2 TRBJ2-5 NA
CASSSKTSGSTDTQYF TGTGCCAGCAGTTCTAAGACTAGCGGGAGCACAGATACGCAGTATTTT TRBV5-4 TRBD2 TRBJ2-3 many
CASSRPGQGGVEAFF TGTGCCAGCAGCCGCCCGGGACAGGGCGGGGTTGAAGCTTTCTTT TRBV4-2 TRBD1 TRBJ1-1 few
CSVPSSGSGHNEQFF TGCAGCGTTCCATCTAGCGGGAGTGGTCACAATGAGCAGTTCTTC TRBV29-1 TRBD2 TRBJ2-1 many
CASSLYRDIEDIQYF TGTGCCAGCAGCTTGTACCGGGACATTGAGGACATTCAGTACTTC TRBV7-8 NA TRBJ2-4 NA
CASSWDFQPQHF TGTGCCAGCAGTTGGGACTTTCAGCCCCAGCATTTT TRBV12-3/TRBV12-4 NA TRBJ1-5 NA
CASSPRLAKNIQYF TGTGCCAGCAGCCCTCGGCTAGCCAAAAACATTCAGTACTTC TRBV12-3/TRBV12-4 NA TRBJ2-4 NA
CASSPRTKDNSPLHF TGTGCCAGCAGCCCCCGGACAAAAGATAATTCACCCCTCCACTTT TRBV3-1 NA TRBJ1-6 NA
CSARDRGGPSYNEQFF TGCAGTGCTAGAGATAGGGGAGGGCCCTCCTACAATGAGCAGTTCTTC TRBV20-1 TRBD2 TRBJ2-1 NA
CASSLGTADSPQADEQFF TGTGCCAGCAGCTTAGGGACAGCAGACTCCCCCCAGGCGGATGAGCAGTTCTTC TRBV7-8 NA TRBJ2-1 NA
CASSQGALLAGGYNEQFF TGCGCCAGCAGCCAAGGCGCCTTACTAGCGGGAGGTTACAATGAGCAGTTCTTC TRBV4-1 TRBD2 TRBJ2-1 few
CASSQSWTGGTEAFF TGTGCCAGCAGCCAATCCTGGACAGGGGGGACTGAAGCTTTCTTT TRBV3-1 TRBD1 TRBJ1-1 NA
CASSRGTGRGYQETQYF TGTGCCAGCTCACGGGGAACAGGGCGCGGATACCAAGAGACCCAGTACTTC TRBV18 NA TRBJ2-5 NA
CASSLAPGFNSPLHF TGTGCCAGCAGCTTAGCTCCGGGGTTTAATTCACCCCTCCACTTT TRBV7-2 NA TRBJ1-6 few
CASSLGEGSAGGVGYTF TGTGCCAGCAGCTTAGGGGAGGGTTCGGCAGGGGGCGTAGGCTACACCTTC TRBV7-8 TRBD1 TRBJ1-2 NA
CASSFVGTRGTDTQYF TGTGCCAGCAGCTTTGTTGGGACTAGAGGGACAGATACGCAGTATTTT TRBV7-2 TRBD2 TRBJ2-3 few
CSASLSGTEAFF TGCAGTGCTAGCCTCTCAGGTACTGAAGCTTTCTTT TRBV20-1 NA TRBJ1-1 many
CSARQASSYNSPLHF TGCAGTGCCCGACAGGCAAGCTCCTATAATTCACCCCTCCACTTT TRBV20-1 NA TRBJ1-6 few
CASSLRDRRTDTQYF TGTGCCAGCAGCCTTAGGGATAGGCGCACAGATACGCAGTATTTT TRBV11-3 NA TRBJ2-3 NA